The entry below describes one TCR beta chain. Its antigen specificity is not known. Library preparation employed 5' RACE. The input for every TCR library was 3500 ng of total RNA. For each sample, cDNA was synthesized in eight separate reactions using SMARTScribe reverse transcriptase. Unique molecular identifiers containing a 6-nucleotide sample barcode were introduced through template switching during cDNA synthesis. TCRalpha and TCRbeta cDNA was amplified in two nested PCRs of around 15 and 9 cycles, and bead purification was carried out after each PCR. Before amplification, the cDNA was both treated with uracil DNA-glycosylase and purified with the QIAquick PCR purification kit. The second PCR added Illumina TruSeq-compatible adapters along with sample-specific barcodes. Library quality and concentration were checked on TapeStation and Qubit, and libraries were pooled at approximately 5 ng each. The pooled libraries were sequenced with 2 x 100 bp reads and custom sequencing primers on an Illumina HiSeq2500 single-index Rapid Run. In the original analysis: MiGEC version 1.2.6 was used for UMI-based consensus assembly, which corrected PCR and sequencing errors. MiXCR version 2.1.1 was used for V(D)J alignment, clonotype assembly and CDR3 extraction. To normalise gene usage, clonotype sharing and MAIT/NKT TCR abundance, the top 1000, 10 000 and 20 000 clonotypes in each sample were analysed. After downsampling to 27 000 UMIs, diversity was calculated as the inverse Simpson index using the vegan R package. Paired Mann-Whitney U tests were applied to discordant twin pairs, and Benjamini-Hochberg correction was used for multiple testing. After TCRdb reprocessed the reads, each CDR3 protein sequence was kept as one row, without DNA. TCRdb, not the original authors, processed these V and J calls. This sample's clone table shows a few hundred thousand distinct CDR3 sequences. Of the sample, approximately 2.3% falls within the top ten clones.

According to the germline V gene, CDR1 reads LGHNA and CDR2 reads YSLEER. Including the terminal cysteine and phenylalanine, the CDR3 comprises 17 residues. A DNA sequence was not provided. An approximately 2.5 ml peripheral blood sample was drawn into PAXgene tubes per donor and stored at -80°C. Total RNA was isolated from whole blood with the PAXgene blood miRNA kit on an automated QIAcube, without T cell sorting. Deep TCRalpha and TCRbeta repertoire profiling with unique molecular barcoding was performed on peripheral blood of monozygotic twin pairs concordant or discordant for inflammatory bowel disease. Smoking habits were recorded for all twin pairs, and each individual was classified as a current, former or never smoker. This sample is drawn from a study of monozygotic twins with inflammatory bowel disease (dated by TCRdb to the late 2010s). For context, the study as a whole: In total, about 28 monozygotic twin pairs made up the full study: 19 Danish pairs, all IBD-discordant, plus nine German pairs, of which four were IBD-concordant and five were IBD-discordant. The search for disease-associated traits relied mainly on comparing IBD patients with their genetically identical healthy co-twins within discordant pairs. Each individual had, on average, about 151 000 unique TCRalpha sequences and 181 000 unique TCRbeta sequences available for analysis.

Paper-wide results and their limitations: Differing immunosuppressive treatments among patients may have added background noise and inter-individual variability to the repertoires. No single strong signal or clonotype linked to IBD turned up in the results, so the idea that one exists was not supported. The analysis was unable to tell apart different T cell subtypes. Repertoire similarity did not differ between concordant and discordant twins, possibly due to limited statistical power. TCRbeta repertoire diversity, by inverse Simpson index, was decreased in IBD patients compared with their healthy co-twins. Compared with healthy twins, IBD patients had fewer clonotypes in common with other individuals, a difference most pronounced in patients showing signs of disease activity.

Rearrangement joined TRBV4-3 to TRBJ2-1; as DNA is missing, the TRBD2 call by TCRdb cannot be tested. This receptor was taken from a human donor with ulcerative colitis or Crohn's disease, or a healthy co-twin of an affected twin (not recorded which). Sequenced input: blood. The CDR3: CASSRTTGTNSYNEQFF.